Following are 21 T cell receptor beta chains from one sample sequenced in a study of blood T cell repertoires in COVID-19. The protocol was immunoSEQ multiplex PCR, while the TCRdb copy is restricted to in-frame clones and leaves out a portion. The profile shows around 310,000 clones, about 90% of them singletons. Sample: peripheral blood. Receptors were obtained from a woman aged 40-49 years with COVID-19, enrolled during active disease.

This clone has only a few counts. V usage is TRBV6-6 and J usage is TRBJ2-7, with D tentatively TRBD1 (6 bases). CDR3 length: 14 residues. V was clipped by 6 bases and J by 2 bases, with 14 bases between them. From germline, CDR1 is MNHNY and CDR2 SVGAGI (reference sequence). For the CDR3, the DNA is TGTGCCAGCAGAGGATATGGACAGCCCTACGAGCAGTACTTC. Translating gives CASRGYGQPYEQYF.

The chain links TRBV7-9 to TRBJ2-5, with 7 bases identical to TRBD1. The trim removed 6 bases at V and 5 bases at J, leaving 6 bases unmatched. This CDR3 has 13 amino acids. Germline CDR1 reads SEHNR; CDR2 reads FQNEAQ (reference sequence). The CDR3 nucleotides read TGTGCCAGCAGTCGACAGGGTGGGGAGACCCAGTACTTC. Protein sequence: CASSRQGGETQYF.

The V call is TRBV6-4, the J call TRBJ2-3; 13 positions agree with TRBD2. The length of the CDR3 is 14 residues. Unmatched junction bases numbered 3, after V lost 8 bases and J lost 4 bases. The V gene's germline CDR1 is MRHNA and CDR2 SNTAGT. CDR3 in DNA: TGTGCCAGCGCCGGGACTAGCGGGGCAGATACGCAGTATTTT. This codes for CASAGTSGADTQYF.

This clone was observed a single time. The J gene is TRBJ2-2, the V gene TRBV28, with TRBD2 matching 7 bases. The trim removed 7 bases at V and 0 bases at J, leaving 8 bases unmatched. From germline, CDR1 is MDHEN and CDR2 SYDVKM. CDR3 length: 16 amino acids. The CDR3 nucleotides read TGTGCCAGCAAGGTTAGCGGGCTTGCGAACACCGGGGAGCTGTTTTTT. It is translated as CASKVSGLANTGELFF.

The rearrangement uses TRBV9 and TRBJ2-5, with 11 nucleotides matching TRBD2. V lost 2 bases and J lost 1; bases outside the gene matches: 7. The CDR3 contains 17 residues. Germline-derived CDR1 and CDR2 are SGDLS and YYNGEE. The CDR3 sequence is CASSVDPGLAVQETQYF. DNA of the CDR3: TGTGCCAGCAGCGTGGATCCGGGACTAGCGGTCCAAGAGACCCAGTACTTC.

In DNA form, the CDR3 reads TGTGCCAGCAGCTTCGGACACACTAACTATGGCTACACCTTC. Residues: CASSFGHTNYGYTF. The chain recombines TRBV5-4 with TRBJ1-2; D might be TRBD1 (5 bases). CDR3 length: 14 amino acids. Germline V gene data show CDR1 as SGHNT and CDR2 as YYREEE (reference sequence). V lost 2 bases to trimming and J lost 0 bases, with 8 bases between them.

The rearrangement links TRBV20-1 to TRBJ2-3, with TRBD2 as a possible D gene (7 bases). Per the germline V gene, CDR1 is DFQATT and CDR2 is SNEGSKA (reference sequence). The V end lost 3 bases, the J end lost 4 bases, and 17 bases lay between the germline ends. This CDR3 is built from 15 residues. CDR3 residues: CSASPGGGPPDTQYF. The CDR3 nucleotides read TGCAGTGCTAGTCCTGGGGGGGGGCCCCCAGATACGCAGTATTTT.

The chain has TRBV7-2 and TRBJ2-7; possible D gene TRBD1, 6 bases. The CDR3 loop spans 13 amino acids. V was clipped by 6 bases and J by 2 bases, with 11 bases between them. Germline CDR1 and CDR2: SGHTA and FQGNSA. The DNA of the CDR3 is TGTGCCAGCAGAGGACAGAGAACCTACGAGCAGTACTTC. The encoded protein is CASRGQRTYEQYF.

The rearrangement links TRBV11-2 to TRBJ2-3; tentatively, D is TRBD1 (8 bases). The CDR3 is 17 residues long. Germline values: CDR1 SGHAT, CDR2 FQNNGV. With 4 bases removed from V and 6 bases from J, the gap between germline ends came to 23 bases. The CDR3 loop reads CASSSRRTGRDLDTQYF. In DNA, the CDR3 is TGTGCCAGCAGCTCCCGGAGGACAGGGAGGGACCTGGATACGCAGTATTTT.

This sequence joins TRBV6-2 or TRBV6-3 and TRBJ2-1, with D possibly being TRBD2 (5 bases). V lost 4 bases to trimming and J lost 7 bases, with 14 bases between them. The CDR3 extends over 14 amino acids. Germline values: CDR1 MNHEY, CDR2 SVGEGT. CDR3 sequence: CASSSERKLNEQFF. Here the CDR3 DNA reads TGTGCCAGCAGTTCCGAGCGGAAACTAAATGAGCAGTTCTTC.

This sequence joins TRBV4-3 and TRBJ1-4; 9 nucleotides match TRBD1. V trimming: 0 bases; J trimming: 7 bases; junction bases outside the gene matches: 12. The CDR3 is 18 residues long. The germline V gene has CDR1 LGHNA and CDR2 YSLEER. The CDR3 spells CASSQDLQGAAGVEKLFF. DNA of the CDR3: TGCGCCAGCAGCCAAGATTTACAGGGGGCCGCCGGGGTTGAAAAACTGTTTTTT.

V and J are TRBV3-1 (or the pseudogene TRBV3-2) and TRBJ2-3; TRBD2 matches 13 bases. Germline assignment: CDR1 LGHDT and CDR2 YNNKEL (reference sequence). CDR3 length: 19 residues. V shed 0 bases and J 2 bases; nucleotides not matched to a gene: 8. The CDR3 DNA is TGTGCCAGCAGCCAAGATATTCGACTAGCGGGAGGCGTCACAGATACGCAGTATTTT. Translating it yields CASSQDIRLAGGVTDTQYF.

V usage is TRBV5-5 and J usage is TRBJ2-1; the D gene is possibly TRBD1 (6 bases). The germline V gene encodes CDR1 SGHKS and CDR2 YYEKEE (reference sequence). The CDR3 spans 15 residues. V dropped 3 bases and J dropped 9 bases, with 19 bases sitting between them. The CDR3 is CASSSQGFSTLEQFF. CDR3 DNA: TGTGCCAGCAGCTCCCAGGGGTTTTCAACCCTTGAGCAGTTCTTC.

The V gene is TRBV2, the J gene TRBJ1-1, with 9 bases fitting TRBD1. CDR1 SNHLY and CDR2 FYNNEI come from the germline V gene. With 6 bases clipped from V and 8 bases from J, the junction kept 4 bases outside the gene matches. The CDR3 extends over 12 amino acids. CDR3: CASRDRGSEAFF. The CDR3 DNA reads TGTGCCAGCAGGGACAGGGGATCAGAAGCTTTCTTT.

This clone was seen once. Other DNA sequences in this sample translate to the same CDR3. CDR3 in DNA: TGTGCCAGTAGTACCGGGACAGGGGGCGGCGGCACTGAAGCTTTCTTT. It is translated as CASSTGTGGGGTEAFF. The V gene is TRBV19, the J gene TRBJ1-1, with TRBD1 matching over 12 bases. The length of the CDR3 is 16 residues. J lost 4 bases, V lost 4 bases, and 7 bases had no gene match. CDR1 and CDR2 from the germline V gene are LNHDA and SQIVND (reference sequence).

V usage is TRBV4-2 and J usage is TRBJ2-7; D is possibly TRBD1 (8 bases). Trimming left V 4 bases short and J 4 bases short, with 17 bases between. The CDR3 sequence is 15 residues long. Germline CDR1 reads LGHNA; CDR2 reads YNFKEQ. This chain's CDR3 is CASSRGQGGLYEQYF. The CDR3, as DNA: TGTGCCAGCAGCCGAGGACAGGGAGGGCTATACGAGCAGTACTTC.

The rearrangement joins TRBV19 to TRBJ1-1, with TRBD1 identical over 8 bases. CDR3 length: 17 residues. Germline CDR1 is LNHDA and CDR2 is SQIVND (reference sequence). The J segment lost 6 bases and the V segment lost 1 base, leaving 13 bases of the junction unmatched. CDR3 nucleotides: TGTGCCAGTAGTATAGGAGGCGGGCGACAGGGGACCCCTGAAGCTTTCTTT. Amino acids: CASSIGGGRQGTPEAFF.

V is TRBV27 and J is TRBJ1-2, with D possibly being TRBD1 (6 bases). Germline CDR1 and CDR2: MNHEY and SMNVEV (reference sequence). This CDR3 is 14 amino acids long. Trimming left V 5 bases short and J 2 bases short, with 12 bases between. The CDR3 DNA follows: TGTGCCAGCAGTGCGACTACAGGGAACTATGGCTACACCTTC. Translating gives CASSATTGNYGYTF.

The CDR3 sequence is CASSSQRYSYEQYF. The CDR3 DNA follows: TGTGCCAGCAGTTCGCAGCGGTACTCCTACGAGCAGTACTTC. V and J are TRBV27 and TRBJ2-7; tentatively, D is TRBD2 (5 bases). CDR1 is MNHEY and CDR2 is SMNVEV in the germline V gene (reference sequence). There are 14 residues in the CDR3. V was trimmed by 4 bases and J by 0 bases, leaving 10 bases between them.

This rearrangement joins TRBV28 to TRBJ1-1; weak D call: TRBD1 (5 bases). The V end lost 7 bases, the J end lost 1 base, and 16 bases lay between the germline ends. The CDR3 runs to 15 residues. Looked up from germline, CDR1 is MDHEN and CDR2 is SYDVKM. Here the CDR3 DNA reads TGTGCCAGCAATATCCCGGGGGGGAGGAACACTGAAGCTTTCTTT. This translates into CASNIPGGRNTEAFF.

This clone showed up just once. The chain carries TRBV16 and TRBJ1-2; unclear D gene. Germline V gene lookup returns CDR1 KGHSY and CDR2 FQNENV. Trimming took 0 bases from V and 8 from J, leaving 4 bases between them. This CDR3 spans 11 amino acids. The CDR3 bases are TGTGCCAGCAGCCAATCGCGCGGCTACACCTTC. Protein sequence: CASSQSRGYTF.